A single sample is the source of the 23 T cell receptor beta chains below, sequenced in a study of blood T cell repertoires in COVID-19 (dated by TCRdb to the early 2020s). Library prep was done by the immunoSEQ multiplex PCR assay. Held by TCRdb, this immuneACCESS table contains in-frame sequences only and omits some clones. Under half of the omission traces to an unresolved V gene where checked; the cause of the rest is unknown. This sample gives about 120,000 clones in total; 90% of them show up just once. In total, the top ten clones hold 3.8% of the sample. The sample was peripheral blood. Source of these receptors: a woman aged 60-75 years with COVID-19, enrolled during active disease.

This chain uses TRBV6-2 or TRBV6-3 with TRBJ1-5, with 8 nucleotides matching TRBD1. The germline V gene encodes CDR1 MNHEY and CDR2 SVGEGT. The CDR3 is 16 residues long. Trimming removed 5 bases from V and 11 bases from J; junction bases left unmatched: 17. CDR3: CASSRNRGSTSVTQHF. CDR3 bases: TGTGCCAGCAGTCGAAACAGGGGGAGCACATCGGTGACCCAGCATTTT.

This chain joins TRBV7-9 and TRBJ2-7; D might be TRBD1 (5 bases). Germline CDR1 and CDR2: SEHNR and FQNEAQ (reference sequence). This CDR3 is built from 15 residues. V shed 3 bases and J shed 1 base, with 13 bases lying between them. In DNA, the CDR3 is TGTGCCAGCAGCTTCCCGTCCGGACAATCCTACGAGCAGTACTTC. Translating gives CASSFPSGQSYEQYF.

The chain has TRBV11-2 and TRBJ2-7, with 9 bases that match TRBD1. The CDR3 runs 14 residues. Trimming removed 0 bases from V and 6 bases from J; junction bases left unmatched: 3. Germline V gives CDR1 SGHAT, CDR2 FQNNGV. For the CDR3, the DNA is TGTGCCAGCAGCTTAGAACAGGGGGCCTTCGAGCAGTACTTC. Translation gives CASSLEQGAFEQYF.

This clone has only one observation. The chain recombines TRBV4-3 with TRBJ1-1; a weak D match, TRBD1 (6 bases). Germline V gene lookup returns CDR1 LGHNA and CDR2 YSLEER. The CDR3 has 14 residues. V was pared by 0 bases and J by 7 bases, with 12 bases between. The CDR3 DNA reads as TGCGCCAGCAGCCAAGATTATAGGACAGTTGAAGCTTTCTTT. It is translated as CASSQDYRTVEAFF.

The chain carries TRBV15 and TRBJ2-1; 11 bases line up with TRBD2. The length of the CDR3 is 16 residues. The germline gives CDR1 LNHNV, CDR2 YYDKDF (reference sequence). Unmatched junction bases numbered 6, after V lost 1 base and J lost 7 bases. The CDR3 is CATSRGDSGGANEQFF. The DNA for the CDR3 is TGTGCCACCAGCAGAGGGGATAGCGGGGGGGCGAATGAGCAGTTCTTC. The whole variable domain, filled in from reference TRBV15 and TRBJ2-1, reads DAMVIQNPRYQVTQFGKPVTLSCSQTLNHNVMYWYQQKSSQAPKLLFHYYDKDFNNEADTPDNFQSRRPNTSFCFLDIRSPGLGDTAMYLCATSRGDSGGANEQFFGPGTRLTVL.

The chain combines TRBV6-2 or TRBV6-3 with TRBJ2-5; the D is unclear. CDR1 is MNHEY and CDR2 is SVGEGT in the germline V gene. V dropped 6 bases and J dropped 6 bases, with 8 bases sitting between them. The CDR3 totals 11 residues. CDR3: CASSNSKTQYF. Written as DNA, the CDR3 is TGTGCCAGCAGCAACAGCAAGACCCAGTACTTC.

The V and J genes are TRBV6-4 and TRBJ2-2, with 8 bases that match TRBD1. The germline V gene has CDR1 MRHNA and CDR2 SNTAGT. V dropped 5 bases and J dropped 0; count of bases not matched to a gene: 2. The CDR3 contains 15 residues. CDR3 residues: CASSQDRANTGELFF. CDR3 bases: TGTGCCAGCAGTCAGGACAGGGCGAACACCGGGGAGCTGTTTTTT.

This chain links TRBV4-2 with TRBJ2-7; 7 positions match TRBD2. V gave up 0 bases and J gave up 3 bases; unmatched junction bases: 5. The length of the CDR3 is 15 residues. CDR1 and CDR2 (germline): LGHNA, YNFKEQ. Here the CDR3 DNA reads TGTGCCAGCAGCCAAGAGATCGGGGGGTACTACGAGCAGTACTTC. It yields the protein CASSQEIGGYYEQYF.

The chain is built from TRBV13 and TRBJ1-6, with TRBD1 identical over 7 bases. The CDR3 extends over 15 amino acids. Germline V gene lookup returns CDR1 PRHDT and CDR2 FYEKMQ (reference sequence). V trimming: 6 bases; J trimming: 7 bases; junction bases outside the gene matches: 9. The CDR3 sequence is CASSQYRGLNSPLHF. As DNA, the CDR3 is TGTGCCAGCAGTCAATACAGGGGCTTGAATTCACCCCTCCACTTT.

The chain uses TRBV15 and TRBJ1-1; 7 bases align to TRBD1. Germline loops: CDR1 LNHNV, CDR2 YYDKDF (reference sequence). The CDR3 is 14 amino acids. J was trimmed by 3 bases and V by 2 bases; bases with no gene match: 3. CDR3 region: CATSRPRGDTEAFF. CDR3 coding DNA: TGTGCCACCAGCAGACCCAGGGGGGACACTGAAGCTTTCTTT. Looking up the rest from reference TRBV15 and TRBJ1-1 gives the full variable domain: DAMVIQNPRYQVTQFGKPVTLSCSQTLNHNVMYWYQQKSSQAPKLLFHYYDKDFNNEADTPDNFQSRRPNTSFCFLDIRSPGLGDTAMYLCATSRPRGDTEAFFGQGTRLTVV.

This sequence joins TRBV11-2 and TRBJ1-6, with D unclear. The CDR3 has 17 amino acids. The germline V and J ends were trimmed by 2 bases and 1 base, with 12 bases remaining between them. The germline gives CDR1 SGHAT, CDR2 FQNNGV. CDR3 loop: CASSLSTAGSYNSPLHF. Here the CDR3 DNA reads TGTGCCAGCAGCTTATCGACCGCCGGGTCCTATAATTCACCCCTCCACTTT.

J is TRBJ1-2 and V is TRBV10-3, with a possible D match to TRBD1 (6 bases). With 5 bases removed from V and 4 bases from J, the gap between germline ends came to 8 bases. Per germline, CDR1 ENHRY and CDR2 SYGVKD. The CDR3 loop spans 12 amino acids. CDR3 sequence (DNA): TGTGCCATCAGTACAGGGTCCTATGGCTACACCTTC. Translating gives CAISTGSYGYTF.

J is TRBJ1-1 and V is TRBV6-2 or TRBV6-3; D call uncertain. Germline-derived CDR1 and CDR2 are MNHEY and SVGEGT. V was trimmed by 5 bases and J by 4 bases, leaving 11 bases between them. The CDR3 is made up of 13 amino acids. The CDR3 protein is CASSRMEGTEAFF. As DNA, the CDR3 is TGTGCCAGCAGTCGCATGGAGGGCACTGAAGCTTTCTTT.

V and J are TRBV19 and TRBJ1-2, with D possibly matching TRBD1 (5 bases). The CDR3 sequence is 14 residues long. Deletions cut 4 bases from V and 1 base from J, with 10 bases between. CDR1 and CDR2 from the germline V gene are LNHDA and SQIVND (reference sequence). The CDR3 DNA sequence: TGTGCCAGTAGTAAGCGACAGAATAACTATGGCTACACCTTC. Its translation: CASSKRQNNYGYTF.

V and J are TRBV5-1 and TRBJ2-3; 7 bases fit TRBD1. The germline V gene encodes CDR1 SGHRS and CDR2 YFSETQ. The junction had 5 bases not matched to a gene; V was cut back by 4 bases and J by 0 bases. The length of the CDR3 is 15 residues. As DNA, the CDR3 is TGCGCCAGCAGCCGGGACAGAGCTAGCACAGATACGCAGTATTTT. Translated, it gives CASSRDRASTDTQYF.

The V gene is TRBV15, the J gene TRBJ2-3; tentatively, D is TRBD1 (5 bases). There are 18 residues in the CDR3. V lost 0 bases and J lost 2, with 18 bases in between. Germline V lookup: CDR1 LNHNV, CDR2 YYDKDF (reference sequence). The CDR3, as DNA: TGTGCCACCAGCAGAGATTATCCGACAGAGGCCCCCACAGATACGCAGTATTTT. The encoded protein is CATSRDYPTEAPTDTQYF. Combining the CDR3 with reference TRBV15 and TRBJ2-3 gives the whole variable domain DAMVIQNPRYQVTQFGKPVTLSCSQTLNHNVMYWYQQKSSQAPKLLFHYYDKDFNNEADTPDNFQSRRPNTSFCFLDIRSPGLGDTAMYLCATSRDYPTEAPTDTQYFGPGTRLTVL.

The chain has TRBV6-6 and TRBJ2-5; D is uncertain. The germline CDR1 and CDR2 sequences are MNHNY and SVGAGI (reference sequence). The CDR3 is 15 residues long. The ends were cut back, 2 bases at V and 4 bases at J, with 14 bases in the middle. CDR3 region: CASSYPLVGRETQYF. Here the CDR3 DNA reads TGTGCCAGCAGTTACCCCCTCGTGGGCAGAGAGACCCAGTACTTC.

This chain uses TRBV4-2 with TRBJ1-2; TRBD1 matches 7 bases. This CDR3 comprises 14 residues. CDR1 is LGHNA, CDR2 YNFKEQ, per germline. The ends lost 1 base at V and 4 bases at J; junction bases unmatched: 3. CDR3 nucleotides: TGTGCCAGCAGCCAAGGACAGGGCATCTATGGCTACACCTTC. Translated: CASSQGQGIYGYTF.

The chain is built from TRBV29-1 and TRBJ2-7, with a tentative D call TRBD2 (7 bases). The CDR3 has 13 residues. Germline lookup yields CDR1 SQVTM and CDR2 ANQGSEA. Trimming shortened V by 5 bases and J by 6 bases, and 17 bases separated the two germline ends. The CDR3 DNA reads as TGCAGCGTTCTGAAAGGGGGGGTCTCCGAGCAGTACTTC. Translating it yields CSVLKGGVSEQYF.

The rearrangement links TRBV19 to TRBJ1-6; perhaps TRBD1 as D (6 bases). Germline CDR1 LNHDA, CDR2 SQIVND (reference sequence). V gave up 5 bases and J gave up 10 bases, with 12 bases separating them. This CDR3 is built from 13 residues. CDR3 protein: CASSVQGGSPLHF. The CDR3 bases are TGTGCCAGTAGTGTACAGGGTGGGTCACCCCTCCACTTT.

The chain has TRBV3-1 (or the pseudogene TRBV3-2) and TRBJ1-3, with D hard to call. V shed 2 bases and J shed 2 bases, with 4 bases lying between them. The CDR3 totals 13 residues. From germline, CDR1 is LGHDT and CDR2 YNNKEL (reference sequence). This CDR3 is CASSQRAGNTIYF. Written as DNA, the CDR3 is TGTGCCAGCAGCCAACGCGCTGGAAACACCATATATTTT.

The rearrangement uses TRBV9 and TRBJ2-1, with D perhaps matching TRBD1 (6 bases). V was clipped by 2 bases and J by 2 bases, with 11 bases between them. This CDR3 region has 15 residues. From germline, CDR1 is SGDLS and CDR2 YYNGEE. The CDR3 DNA reads as TGTGCCAGCAGCGTGAGGGACACCCCCTACAATGAGCAGTTCTTC. The encoded protein is CASSVRDTPYNEQFF.

CDR3 in amino acids: CSASPPGRNIQYF. In nucleotides, the CDR3 is TGCAGTGCTAGTCCTCCAGGGAGGAACATTCAGTACTTC. The V and J genes are TRBV20-1 and TRBJ2-4, with D tentatively TRBD2 (6 bases). Germline values: CDR1 DFQATT, CDR2 SNEGSKA (reference sequence). V gave up 3 bases and J gave up 7 bases, with 13 bases separating them. The CDR3 consists of 13 residues.